These 13 T cell receptor beta chains came from one sample sequenced in a study of blood T cell repertoires in COVID-19. The data were produced by immunoSEQ multiplex PCR, yet TCRdb's version contains in-frame clones alone and is incomplete. The sample comprises about 210,000 clones, around 82% of which are singletons, and under 4.5% rests with the top ten. Sequenced: PBMCs or T cells enriched from blood (not recorded which). The source is a man aged 25-45 years with acute COVID-19.

The chain combines TRBV5-1 with TRBJ2-3; maybe TRBD2 (5 bases). The V gene's germline CDR1 is SGHRS and CDR2 YFSETQ. V was shortened by 2 bases and J by 3 bases, with 10 bases between the two germline ends. This CDR3 is 14 amino acids long. This CDR3 reads CASSFGDSTDTQYF. In nucleotides, the CDR3 is TGCGCCAGCAGCTTCGGGGATTCGACAGATACGCAGTATTTT.

As for this clone: Other DNA variants within this sample encode the same CDR3. The rearrangement joins TRBV12-3 or TRBV12-4 to TRBJ2-2; no firm D call. This CDR3 region has 13 residues. V dropped 2 bases and J dropped 7 bases, with 8 bases sitting between them. The CDR3 DNA reads TGTGCCAGCAGTTTAACCAGAGGCGGGGAGCTGTTTTTT. Amino acid sequence: CASSLTRGGELFF.

This chain connects TRBV18 to TRBJ2-7, with a tentative D call TRBD2 (5 bases). The V end lost 2 bases, the J end lost 0 bases, and 11 bases lay between the germline ends. This CDR3 has 15 amino acids. Germline loops: CDR1 KGHSH, CDR2 LQKENI. This CDR3 is CASSPVTGSSYEQYF. The CDR3 region has the DNA TGTGCCAGCTCACCAGTTACGGGGAGCTCCTACGAGCAGTACTTC.

The chain uses TRBV2 and TRBJ1-6, with 8 bases fitting TRBD1. This CDR3 region has 14 residues. With V trimmed by 4 bases and J by 7 bases, 3 bases remained unmatched. Looked up from germline, CDR1 is SNHLY and CDR2 is FYNNEI. CDR3 coding DNA: TGTGCCAGCAGTGCAGGGGGCTGGAATTCACCCCTCCACTTT. This codes for CASSAGGWNSPLHF.

The chain joins TRBV6-5 to TRBJ2-3, with 13 nucleotides matching TRBD2. The CDR3 extends over 15 amino acids. V shed 4 bases, J shed 4 bases, and the junction held 2 bases outside the gene matches. Germline lookup yields CDR1 MNHEY and CDR2 SVGAGI. The CDR3 is CASSSLAGGPDTQYF. The CDR3, as DNA: TGTGCCAGCAGTTCACTAGCGGGGGGGCCAGATACGCAGTATTTT.

The rearrangement uses TRBV6-5 and TRBJ2-1, with TRBD2 matching over 7 bases. Germline-derived CDR1 and CDR2 are MNHEY and SVGAGI. The CDR3 has 16 residues. The junction had 3 bases not matched to a gene; V was cut back by 1 base and J by 0 bases. The CDR3 reads CASSYLGGSSYNEQFF. The CDR3 bases are TGTGCCAGCAGTTACTTGGGGGGGAGCTCCTACAATGAGCAGTTCTTC.

V is TRBV14 and J is TRBJ2-5, with D maybe TRBD2 (6 bases). The CDR3 is 15 residues long. Per the germline V gene, CDR1 is SGHDN and CDR2 is FVKESK. The germline V and J ends were trimmed by 0 bases and 2 bases, with 10 bases remaining between them. The CDR3 here is CASSQEPGDQETQYF. CDR3 in DNA: TGTGCCAGCAGCCAAGAGCCGGGAGATCAAGAGACCCAGTACTTC.

This chain joins TRBV19 and TRBJ1-1; tentative D call: TRBD1 (6 bases). V dropped 3 bases and J dropped 8 bases, with 13 bases sitting between them. The CDR3 sequence is 13 residues long. In germline, CDR1 is LNHDA, CDR2 SQIVND (reference sequence). The CDR3, as DNA: TGTGCCAGTAGTATCCTCGGGACACCCGAAGCTTTCTTT. It is translated as CASSILGTPEAFF.

The chain uses TRBV28 and TRBJ2-7; possibly TRBD2 for D (6 bases). Germline values: CDR1 MDHEN, CDR2 SYDVKM. V was trimmed by 6 bases and J by 0 bases, leaving 9 bases between them. There are 13 residues in the CDR3. In nucleotides, the CDR3 is TGTGCCAGCAGCGGGACTGACTCCTACGAGCAGTACTTC. Amino acids: CASSGTDSYEQYF.

The rearrangement uses TRBV27 and TRBJ1-6; D ambiguous. There are 13 residues in the CDR3. Germline V gives CDR1 MNHEY, CDR2 SMNVEV (reference sequence). With 2 bases removed from V and 11 bases from J, the gap between germline ends came to 10 bases. Written as DNA, the CDR3 is TGTGCCAGCAGTTTAGGCGGGGTAGCACCCCTCCACTTT. Translated, it gives CASSLGGVAPLHF.

The genes are TRBV11-2 and TRBJ2-5; D is perhaps TRBD2 (7 bases). The CDR3 is 15 amino acids. The ends were cut back, 1 base at V and 5 bases at J, with 14 bases in the middle. In germline, CDR1 is SGHAT, CDR2 FQNNGV. Written as DNA, the CDR3 is TGTGCCAGCAGCTTAGGTTCCAGGGGAGGGGAGACCCAGTACTTC. This gives the protein CASSLGSRGGETQYF.

The V and J genes are TRBV7-3 and TRBJ2-3; D uncertain. This CDR3 spans 14 amino acids. V lost 1 base, J lost 0 bases, and 5 bases lay in between. Germline-derived CDR1 and CDR2 are SGHTA and FQGTGA. In DNA form, the CDR3 reads TGTGCCAGCAGCTTAAATCCTAGCACAGATACGCAGTATTTT. Protein sequence: CASSLNPSTDTQYF.

The CDR3 spells CASSEALNRVNEQFF. The DNA of the CDR3 is TGTGCCAGCAGTGAAGCGCTTAACAGGGTAAATGAGCAGTTCTTC. The genes are TRBV2 and TRBJ2-1; D might be TRBD1 (6 bases). Trimming took off 0 bases at V and 7 bases at J, with 13 bases between the two ends. The CDR3 loop spans 15 amino acids. Germline V gives CDR1 SNHLY, CDR2 FYNNEI.